The present TCR beta chain was sequenced within a study of cytomegalovirus exposure and HLA in healthy donors. Study findings and constraints: TCR beta V segments were, for the most part, productive about 87% or about 30% of the time in an earlier analysis. In a later analysis, V- and J-gene trimming of beta chains associated with a DCLRE1C missense variant, replicated independently. In vitro checks showed that three CMV-associated chains really do target CMV antigens. Analysis performed later showed TCR beta chains linked to HLA being more clonally expanded than equally common others.

Primers for the PCR totalled 60 Vbeta and 13 Jbeta. The method was immunoSEQ multiplex PCR; TCRdb's version includes in-frame clones alone and lacks a portion of them. The repertoire holds 150,000 to 200,000 clones, with about 70% as singletons. Germline CDR1 is SGDLS and CDR2 is YYNGEE. The V and J ends lost 1 base and 0 bases respectively, with 7 bases between them. The CDR3 runs to 15 residues. Concerning this clone itself: Its target is unknown.

Sequencing used PBMCs. This receptor was taken from a woman aged 25 to 39 in good health and CMV-seronegative. The genes are TRBV9 and TRBJ1-4; possible D gene TRBD1, 6 bases. The CDR3 nucleotides are TGTGCCAGCAGCGTACGGGACACAACTAATGAAAAACTGTTTTTT. Residues: CASSVRDTTNEKLFF.